One TCR beta chain is described in this entry. Its target is unknown. The sample comes from a study of identifying expanded T cells in peripheral blood. Regarding the study as a whole: Approximately two-week clone count variance significantly increased as total template count grew. Over about two and four weeks, about 15 and 19 clones changed, versus approximately 1.1 between replicates.

With 2 bases clipped from V and 3 bases from J, the junction kept 6 bases outside the gene matches. CDR1 is MNHEY, CDR2 SMNVEV, per germline (reference sequence). This CDR3 spans 16 amino acids. Clones were sequenced by immunoSEQ multiplex PCR, and TCRdb holds only the in-frame ones, with some missing. Among around 70,000 clones listed, about 90% were seen once. Collection occurred without any documented infections or immune events in donors. The source is a person between 18 and 69 years old in good health. The sequenced sample was blood. This chain joins TRBV27 and TRBJ2-5; 10 nucleotides agree with TRBD2. The CDR3 DNA reads as TGTGCCAGCAGTTTAAGCGCAGCGGGAGGGAAAGAGACCCAGTACTTC. Residues: CASSLSAAGGKETQYF.